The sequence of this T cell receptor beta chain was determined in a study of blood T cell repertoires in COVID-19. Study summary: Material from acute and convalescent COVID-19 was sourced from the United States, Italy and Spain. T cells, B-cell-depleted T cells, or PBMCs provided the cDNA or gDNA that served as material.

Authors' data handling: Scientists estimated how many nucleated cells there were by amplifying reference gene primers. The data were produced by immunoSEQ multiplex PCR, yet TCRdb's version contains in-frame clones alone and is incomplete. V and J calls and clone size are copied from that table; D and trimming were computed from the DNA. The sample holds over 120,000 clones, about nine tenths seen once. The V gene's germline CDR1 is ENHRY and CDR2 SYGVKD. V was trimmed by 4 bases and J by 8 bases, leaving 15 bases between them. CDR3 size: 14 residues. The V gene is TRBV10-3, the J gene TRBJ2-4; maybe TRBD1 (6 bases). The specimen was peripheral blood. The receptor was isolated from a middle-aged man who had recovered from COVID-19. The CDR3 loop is CAISGSGRGDIQYF. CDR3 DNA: TGTGCCATCAGTGGTTCGGGCAGGGGAGACATTCAGTACTTC.